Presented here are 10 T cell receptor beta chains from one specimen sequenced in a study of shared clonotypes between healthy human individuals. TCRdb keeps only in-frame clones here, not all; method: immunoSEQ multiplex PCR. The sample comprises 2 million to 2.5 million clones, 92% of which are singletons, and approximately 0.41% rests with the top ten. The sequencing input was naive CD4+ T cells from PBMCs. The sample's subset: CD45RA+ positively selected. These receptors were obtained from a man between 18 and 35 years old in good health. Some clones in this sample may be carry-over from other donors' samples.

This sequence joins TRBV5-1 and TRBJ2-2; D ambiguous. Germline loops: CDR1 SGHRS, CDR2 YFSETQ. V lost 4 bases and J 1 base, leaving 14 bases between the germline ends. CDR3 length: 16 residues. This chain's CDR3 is CASSSYPAQNTGELFF. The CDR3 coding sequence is TGCGCCAGCAGCAGTTACCCCGCCCAGAACACCGGGGAGCTGTTTTTT.

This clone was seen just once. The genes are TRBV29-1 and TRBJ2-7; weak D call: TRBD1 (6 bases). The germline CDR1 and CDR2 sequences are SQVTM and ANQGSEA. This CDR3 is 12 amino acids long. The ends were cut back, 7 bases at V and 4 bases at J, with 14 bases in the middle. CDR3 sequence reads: CSAEGVGYEQYF. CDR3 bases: TGCAGCGCTGAGGGGGTTGGGTACGAGCAGTACTTC.

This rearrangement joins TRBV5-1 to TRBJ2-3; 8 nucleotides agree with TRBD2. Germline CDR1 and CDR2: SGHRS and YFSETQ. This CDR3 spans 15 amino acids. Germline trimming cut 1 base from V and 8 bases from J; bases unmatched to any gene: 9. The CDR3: CASSLRTGGPVTQYF. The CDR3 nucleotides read TGCGCCAGCAGCTTGCGTACGGGAGGGCCGGTTACGCAGTATTTT.

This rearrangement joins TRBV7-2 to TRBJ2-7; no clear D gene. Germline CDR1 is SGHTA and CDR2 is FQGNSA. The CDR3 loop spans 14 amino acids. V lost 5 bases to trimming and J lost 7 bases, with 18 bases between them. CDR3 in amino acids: CASSLLLRSGEQYF. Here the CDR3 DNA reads TGTGCCAGCAGCCTTCTTCTTCGATCCGGGGAGCAGTACTTC.

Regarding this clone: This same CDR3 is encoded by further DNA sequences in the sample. Here the CDR3 DNA reads TGTGCCAGCAGCGTCCGGGACACAAGATCTGGGGCCAACGTCCTGACTTTC. Its translation is CASSVRDTRSGANVLTF. The chain uses TRBV7-9 and TRBJ2-6, with D possibly TRBD1 on 6 matching bases. This CDR3 has 17 amino acids. Germline CDR1 SEHNR, CDR2 FQNEAQ (reference sequence). The V end was cut by 5 bases, the J end by 1 base, with 15 bases between.

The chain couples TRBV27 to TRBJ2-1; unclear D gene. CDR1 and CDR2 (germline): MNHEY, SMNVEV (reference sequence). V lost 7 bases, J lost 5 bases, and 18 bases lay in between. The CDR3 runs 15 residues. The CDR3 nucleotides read TGTGCCAGCAAAATCCTCCTAGGGCAGCACAATGAGCAGTTCTTC. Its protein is CASKILLGQHNEQFF.

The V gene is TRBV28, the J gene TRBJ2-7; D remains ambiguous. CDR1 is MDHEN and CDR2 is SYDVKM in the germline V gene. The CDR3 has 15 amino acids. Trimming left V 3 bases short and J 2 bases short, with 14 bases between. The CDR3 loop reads CASSFASQTTYEQYF. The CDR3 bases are TGTGCCAGCAGTTTTGCCAGTCAGACCACCTACGAGCAGTACTTC.

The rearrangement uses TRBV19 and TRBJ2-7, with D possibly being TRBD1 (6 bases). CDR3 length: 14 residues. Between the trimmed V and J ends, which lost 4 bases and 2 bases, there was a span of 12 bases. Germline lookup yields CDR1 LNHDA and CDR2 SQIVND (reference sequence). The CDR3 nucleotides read TGTGCCAGTAGTACACTCAGGGGAGCCTACGAGCAGTACTTC. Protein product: CASSTLRGAYEQYF. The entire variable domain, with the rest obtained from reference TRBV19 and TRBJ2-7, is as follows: DGGITQSPKYLFRKEGQNVTLSCEQNLNHDAMYWYRQDPGQGLRLIYYSQIVNDFQKGDIAEGYSVSREKKESFPLTVTSAQKNPTAFYLCASSTLRGAYEQYFGPGTRLTVT.

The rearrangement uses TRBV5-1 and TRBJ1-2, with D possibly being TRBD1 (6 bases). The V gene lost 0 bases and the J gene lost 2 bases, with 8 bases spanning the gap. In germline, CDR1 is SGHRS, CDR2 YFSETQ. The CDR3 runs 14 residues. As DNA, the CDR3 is TGCGCCAGCAGCTTGGAAGGGGGAAACTATGGCTACACCTTC. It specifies CASSLEGGNYGYTF.

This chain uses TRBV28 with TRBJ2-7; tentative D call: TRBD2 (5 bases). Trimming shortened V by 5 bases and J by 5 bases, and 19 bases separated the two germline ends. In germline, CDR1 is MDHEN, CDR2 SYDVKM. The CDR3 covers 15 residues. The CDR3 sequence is CASSPYFAGRDEQYF. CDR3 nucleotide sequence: TGTGCCAGCAGTCCCTACTTTGCGGGCCGAGACGAGCAGTACTTC.